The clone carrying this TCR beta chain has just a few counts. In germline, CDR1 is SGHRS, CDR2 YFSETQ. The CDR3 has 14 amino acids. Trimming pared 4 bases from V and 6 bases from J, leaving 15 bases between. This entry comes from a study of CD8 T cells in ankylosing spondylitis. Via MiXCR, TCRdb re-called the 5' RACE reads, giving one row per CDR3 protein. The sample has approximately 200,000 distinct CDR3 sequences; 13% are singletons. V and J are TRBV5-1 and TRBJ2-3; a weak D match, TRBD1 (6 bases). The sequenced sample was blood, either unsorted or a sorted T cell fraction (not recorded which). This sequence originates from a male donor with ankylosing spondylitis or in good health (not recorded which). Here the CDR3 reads CASSPRRGSDTQYF. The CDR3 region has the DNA TGCGCCAGCAGCCCCCGCAGGGGAAGCGATACGCAGTATTTT. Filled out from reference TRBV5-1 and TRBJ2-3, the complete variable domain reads KAGVTQTPRYLIKTRGQQVTLSCSPISGHRSVSWYQQTPGQGLQFLFEYFSETQRNKGNFPGRFSGRQFSNSRSEMNVSTLELGDSALYLCASSPRRGSDTQYFGPGTRLTVL.